Each of the 2 T cell receptor beta chains below was sequenced from the same sample in a study of T-cell reconstitution after alpha-beta-depleted transplantation in children. This sample's TCRbeta library carried unique molecular identifier barcodes. TCRdb re-analysed the PCR reads in MiXCR, keeping a single row per CDR3 protein. This table holds 600,000 to 700,000 distinct CDR3 sequences, approximately 17% found once. The sample in question was PBMCs from the stem cell graft donor, obtained from the stem cell graft. The receptors originated from a human donor who donated a stem cell graft to a child with acute myeloid leukemia.

This clonotype was counted a few times. V usage is TRBV27 and J usage is TRBJ2-7; a weak D match, TRBD1 (5 bases). CDR1 is MNHEY and CDR2 is SMNVEV in the germline V gene (reference sequence). With 4 bases removed from V and 4 bases from J, the gap between germline ends came to 17 bases. This CDR3 has 15 amino acids. CDR3 region: CASSSYLDSFYEQYF. In nucleotides, the CDR3 is TGTGCCAGCAGTTCATACCTCGACAGCTTTTACGAGCAGTACTTC.

This clonotype was counted many times. The chain carries TRBV20-1 and TRBJ1-1; TRBD1 is a possible D gene (5 bases). Trimming left V 3 bases short and J 5 bases short, with 13 bases between. From germline, CDR1 is DFQATT and CDR2 SNEGSKA (reference sequence). This CDR3 comprises 13 residues. The CDR3 sequence is CSARGPGWTEAFF. CDR3 coding DNA: TGCAGTGCTAGGGGGCCCGGATGGACTGAAGCTTTCTTT.